These 4 T cell receptor beta chains were all obtained from the same sample, sequenced in a study of T cell responses to AZD1222 COVID-19 vaccine. Libraries were prepared by immunoSEQ multiplex PCR; TCRdb keeps only in-frame clonotypes and omits some of them. The top ten clones hold roughly 3.5% of a sample with about 120,000 clones, 88% of them seen once. This sample comprised peripheral blood, obtained on day 0 of AZD1222 vaccination. Every receptor here comes from an adult in good health.

This clone was detected only once. The chain carries TRBV5-1 and TRBJ1-1, with D perhaps TRBD1 (6 bases). The germline V gene has CDR1 SGHRS and CDR2 YFSETQ. This CDR3 has 15 amino acids. V was clipped by 4 bases and J by 2 bases, with 15 bases between them. The CDR3 bases are TGCGCCAGCAGCATACAGGGAGTAGAAAACACTGAAGCTTTCTTT. Its translation: CASSIQGVENTEAFF. The full variable domain, its missing parts supplied by reference TRBV5-1 and TRBJ1-1, is KAGVTQTPRYLIKTRGQQVTLSCSPISGHRSVSWYQQTPGQGLQFLFEYFSETQRNKGNFPGRFSGRQFSNSRSEMNVSTLELGDSALYLCASSIQGVENTEAFFGQGTRLTVV.

The chain combines TRBV6-5 with TRBJ1-1; a possible D gene is TRBD1 (5 bases). The CDR3 length is 15 residues. The V gene lost 2 bases and the J gene lost 1 base, with 11 bases spanning the gap. CDR1 and CDR2 (germline): MNHEY, SVGAGI. CDR3 DNA: TGTGCCAGCAGTTACCGGCGGGGGACGAACACTGAAGCTTTCTTT. Translated: CASSYRRGTNTEAFF.

The J gene is TRBJ1-2, the V gene TRBV25-1, with D tentatively TRBD1 (6 bases). V gave up 4 bases and J gave up 2 bases, with 8 bases separating them. The CDR3 sequence is 13 residues long. Germline CDR1 and CDR2: MGHDK and SYGVNS. The CDR3 is CASSVGQNYGYTF. CDR3 bases: TGTGCCAGCAGTGTTGGACAGAACTATGGCTACACCTTC.

The chain carries TRBV7-3 and TRBJ1-6; a possible D gene is TRBD1 (6 bases). The CDR3 runs to 15 residues. The ends were cut back, 4 bases at V and 7 bases at J, with 14 bases in the middle. Germline values: CDR1 SGHTA, CDR2 FQGTGA. CDR3 in DNA: TGTGCCAGCAGCTGGAGGGGGGGCATCAATTCACCCCTCCACTTT. It encodes CASSWRGGINSPLHF.